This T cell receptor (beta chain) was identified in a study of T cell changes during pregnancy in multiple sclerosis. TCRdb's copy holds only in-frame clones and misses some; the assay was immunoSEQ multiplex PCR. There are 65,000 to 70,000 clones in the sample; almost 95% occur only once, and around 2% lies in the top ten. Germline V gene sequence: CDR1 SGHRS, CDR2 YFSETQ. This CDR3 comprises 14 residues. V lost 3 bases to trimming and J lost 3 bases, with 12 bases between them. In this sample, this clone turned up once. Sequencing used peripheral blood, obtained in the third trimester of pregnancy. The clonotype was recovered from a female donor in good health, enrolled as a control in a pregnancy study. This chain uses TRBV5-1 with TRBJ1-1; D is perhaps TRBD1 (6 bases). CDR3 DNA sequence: TGCGCCAGCAGCTGGGGGGGGGCGGACACTGAAGCTTTCTTT. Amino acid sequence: CASSWGGADTEAFF. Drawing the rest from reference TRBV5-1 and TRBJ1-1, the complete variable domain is KAGVTQTPRYLIKTRGQQVTLSCSPISGHRSVSWYQQTPGQGLQFLFEYFSETQRNKGNFPGRFSGRQFSNSRSEMNVSTLELGDSALYLCASSWGGADTEAFFGQGTRLTVV.